This paragraph reports one TCR beta chain. TCRdb's table, derived via immunoSEQ multiplex PCR, lists solely in-frame clones and lacks some. The sample records around 80,000 clones, less than 85% being singletons. These data belong to a study of OX40 agonist ivuxolimab in advanced cancers. The germline gives CDR1 SGHTA, CDR2 FQGNSA. This CDR3 is 13 amino acids long. The V gene lost 4 bases and the J gene lost 4 bases, with 11 bases spanning the gap. This sequence was found in an adult with an advanced solid tumor such as melanoma, head and neck, liver or kidney cancer. The chain links TRBV7-2 to TRBJ2-7, with D hard to call. The source was CD4+ or CD8+ T cells sorted from blood, collected in a trial of the OX40 agonist ivuxolimab. CDR3 protein: CASSSRHTYEQYF. As DNA, the CDR3 is TGTGCCAGCAGCTCCCGCCATACGTACGAGCAGTACTTC.